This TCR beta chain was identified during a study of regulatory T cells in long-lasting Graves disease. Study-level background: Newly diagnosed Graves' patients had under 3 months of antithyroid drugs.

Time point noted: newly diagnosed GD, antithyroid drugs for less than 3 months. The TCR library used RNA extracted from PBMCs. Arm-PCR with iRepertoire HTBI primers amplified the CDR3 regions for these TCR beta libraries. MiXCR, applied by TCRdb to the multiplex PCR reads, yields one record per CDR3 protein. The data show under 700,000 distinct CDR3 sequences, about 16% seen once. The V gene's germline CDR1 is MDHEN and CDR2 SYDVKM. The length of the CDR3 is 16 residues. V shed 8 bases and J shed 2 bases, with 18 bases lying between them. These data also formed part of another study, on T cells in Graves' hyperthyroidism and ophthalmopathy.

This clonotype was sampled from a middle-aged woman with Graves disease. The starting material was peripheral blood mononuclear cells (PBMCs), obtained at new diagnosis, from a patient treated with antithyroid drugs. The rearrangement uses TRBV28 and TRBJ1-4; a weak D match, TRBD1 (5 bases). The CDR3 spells CASQSPGGITNEKLFF. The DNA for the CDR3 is TGTGCCAGCCAATCCCCCGGGGGTATTACTAATGAAAAACTGTTTTTT.